This TCR beta chain was sequenced during a study of cytomegalovirus exposure and HLA in healthy donors. At the level of the study: From about 180 million T cells, an earlier analysis saw 90 million to 130 million unique TCR beta sequences. Study-wide points: Looking again later, the authors saw that most CMV-associated TCR beta chains seemed HLA-restricted.

In the case of this clone: The antigen remains unidentified.

While unrecorded immune exposures were likely, the donors were nominally healthy when sampled. The primer mix had 60 Vbeta and 13 Jbeta primers. Method: immunoSEQ multiplex PCR; TCRdb's copy keeps in-frame clones and lacks some. The top ten clones hold around 0.51% of a sample with about 140,000 clones, approximately 88% of them seen once. The CDR3 sequence is 15 residues long. In germline, CDR1 is MNHNS, CDR2 SASEGT. Deletions cut 7 bases from V and 6 bases from J, with 18 bases between. The clonotype comes from a woman aged 40-49 years in good health and CMV-seronegative. This chain uses TRBV6-1 with TRBJ1-4; weak D call: TRBD1 (6 bases). Sequenced input: PBMCs. CDR3 nucleotides: TGTGCCAGCACCGCCCCTAGGGGGGGCTATGAAAAACTGTTTTTT. Its translation: CASTAPRGGYEKLFF.